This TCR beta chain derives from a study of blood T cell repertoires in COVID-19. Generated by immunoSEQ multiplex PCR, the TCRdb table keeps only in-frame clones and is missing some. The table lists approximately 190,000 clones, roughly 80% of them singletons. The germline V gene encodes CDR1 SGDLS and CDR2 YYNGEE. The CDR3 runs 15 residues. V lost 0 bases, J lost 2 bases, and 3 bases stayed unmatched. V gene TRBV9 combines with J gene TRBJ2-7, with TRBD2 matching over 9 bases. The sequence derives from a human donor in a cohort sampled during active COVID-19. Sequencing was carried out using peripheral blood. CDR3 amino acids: CASSVGREGAYEQYF. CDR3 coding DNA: TGTGCCAGCAGCGTAGGGCGGGAGGGCGCCTACGAGCAGTACTTC.